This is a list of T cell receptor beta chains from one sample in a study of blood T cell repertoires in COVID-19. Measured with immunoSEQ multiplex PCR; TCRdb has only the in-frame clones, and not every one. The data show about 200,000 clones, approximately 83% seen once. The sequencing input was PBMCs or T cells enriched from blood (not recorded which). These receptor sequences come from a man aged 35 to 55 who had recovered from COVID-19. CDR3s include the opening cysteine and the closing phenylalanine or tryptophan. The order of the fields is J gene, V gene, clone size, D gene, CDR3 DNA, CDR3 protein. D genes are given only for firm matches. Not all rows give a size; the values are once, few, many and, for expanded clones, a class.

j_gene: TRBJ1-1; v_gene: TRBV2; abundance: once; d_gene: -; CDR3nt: TGTGCCAGCAGTGCGCAGGGGTTTGGCACTGAAGCTTTCTTT; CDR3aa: CASSAQGFGTEAFF
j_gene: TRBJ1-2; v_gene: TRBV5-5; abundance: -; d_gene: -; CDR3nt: TGTGCCAGCAGCCAGCGGGTTGGCTACACCTTC; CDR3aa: CASSQRVGYTF
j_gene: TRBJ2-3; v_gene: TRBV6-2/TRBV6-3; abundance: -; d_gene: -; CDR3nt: TGTGCCAGCAGTTATTCCTTTAACACAGATACGCAGTATTTT; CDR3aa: CASSYSFNTDTQYF
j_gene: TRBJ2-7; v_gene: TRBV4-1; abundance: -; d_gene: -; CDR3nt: TGCGCCAGCAGCCAAGAGAGGCCACCTAGCTCCTACGAGCAGTACTTC; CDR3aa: CASSQERPPSSYEQYF
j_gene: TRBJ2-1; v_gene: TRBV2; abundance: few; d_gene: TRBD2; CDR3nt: TGTGCCAGCATTGGACTAGCGGTCAATGAGCAGTTCTTC; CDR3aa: CASIGLAVNEQFF
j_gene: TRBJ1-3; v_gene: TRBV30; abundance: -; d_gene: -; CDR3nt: TGTGCCTGGAGCACTTCTGGACAGCTAATCTCTGGAAACACCATATATTTT; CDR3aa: CAWSTSGQLISGNTIYF
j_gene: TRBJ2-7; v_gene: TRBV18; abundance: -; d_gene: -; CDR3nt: TGTGCCAGCTCACCAGACTTCTCCTACGAGCAGTACTTC; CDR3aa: CASSPDFSYEQYF
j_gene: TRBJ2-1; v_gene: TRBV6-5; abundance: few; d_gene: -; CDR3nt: TGTGCCAGCAGTATCCGGGTAGGCGGCCCCAATGAGCAGTTCTTC; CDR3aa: CASSIRVGGPNEQFF
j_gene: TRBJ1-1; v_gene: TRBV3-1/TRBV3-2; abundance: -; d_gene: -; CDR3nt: TGTGCCAGCAGCCAAGATCAAACAAGTGAAGCTTTCTTT; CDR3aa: CASSQDQTSEAFF
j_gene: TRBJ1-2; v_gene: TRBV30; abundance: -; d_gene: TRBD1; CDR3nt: TGTGCCTGGAGTCGACTGATAGGACAGGGAGGGCACTATGGCTACACCTTC; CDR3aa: CAWSRLIGQGGHYGYTF
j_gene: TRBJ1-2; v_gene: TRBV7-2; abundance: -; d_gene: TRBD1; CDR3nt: TGTGCCAGCAGCTTAGTATCCTTGTTTTCGGGACAGATAAACTATGGCTACACCTTC; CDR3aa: CASSLVSLFSGQINYGYTF
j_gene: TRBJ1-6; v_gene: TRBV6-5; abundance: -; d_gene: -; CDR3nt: TGTGCCAGCACGGCAGAACTAAATTCACCCCTCCACTTT; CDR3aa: CASTAELNSPLHF
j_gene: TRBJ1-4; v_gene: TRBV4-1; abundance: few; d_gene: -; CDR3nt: TGCGCCAGCAGCCCGCGACAGTCAGTAGGGGAAAAACTGTTTTTT; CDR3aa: CASSPRQSVGEKLFF
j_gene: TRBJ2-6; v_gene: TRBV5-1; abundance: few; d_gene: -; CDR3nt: TGCGCCAGCAGCTTAGGCCCTATGGGGAGGAATTCTGGGGCCAACGTCCTGACTTTC; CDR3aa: CASSLGPMGRNSGANVLTF
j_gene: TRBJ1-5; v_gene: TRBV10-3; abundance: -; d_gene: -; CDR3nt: TGTGCCATCAGTACGACTCAAGGGGATATTCAGCCCCAGCATTTT; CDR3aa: CAISTTQGDIQPQHF
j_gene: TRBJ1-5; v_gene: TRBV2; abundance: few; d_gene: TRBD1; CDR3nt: TGTGCCAGCAGTACGCTGACCGGGACAGGGGTCCAGCCCCAGCATTTT; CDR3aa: CASSTLTGTGVQPQHF
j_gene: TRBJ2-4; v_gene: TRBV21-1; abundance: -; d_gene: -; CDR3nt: TGTGCCAGCAGCAAAGAGCCATTTTTCGGAGCCAAAAACATTCAGTACTTC; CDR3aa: CASSKEPFFGAKNIQYF
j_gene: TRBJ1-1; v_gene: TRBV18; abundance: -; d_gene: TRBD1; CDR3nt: TGTGCCAGCTCACCTCTGGACAGGGATTCGGCAGCTTTCTTT; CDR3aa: CASSPLDRDSAAFF
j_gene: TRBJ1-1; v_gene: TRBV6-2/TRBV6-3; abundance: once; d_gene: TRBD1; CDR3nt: TGTGCCAGCAGTTACTCTTCTGGGGGGAGCAGGGGGACTGAAGCTTTCTTT; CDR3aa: CASSYSSGGSRGTEAFF